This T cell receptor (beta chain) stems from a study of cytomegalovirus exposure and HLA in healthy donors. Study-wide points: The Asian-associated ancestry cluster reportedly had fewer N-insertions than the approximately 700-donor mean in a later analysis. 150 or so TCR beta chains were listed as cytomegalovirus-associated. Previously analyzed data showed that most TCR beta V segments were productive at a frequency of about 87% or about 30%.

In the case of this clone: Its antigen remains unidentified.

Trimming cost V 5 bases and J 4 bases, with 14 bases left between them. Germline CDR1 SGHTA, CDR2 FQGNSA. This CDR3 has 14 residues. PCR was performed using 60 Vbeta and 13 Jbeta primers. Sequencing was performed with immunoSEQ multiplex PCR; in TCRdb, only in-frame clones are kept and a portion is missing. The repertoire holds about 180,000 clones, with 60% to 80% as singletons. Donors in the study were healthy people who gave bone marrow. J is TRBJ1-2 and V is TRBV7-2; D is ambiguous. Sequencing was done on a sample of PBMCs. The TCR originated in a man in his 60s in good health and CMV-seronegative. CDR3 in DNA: TGTGCCAGCAGCGCCTCGGTAGTTAGCTATGGCTACACCTTC. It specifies CASSASVVSYGYTF. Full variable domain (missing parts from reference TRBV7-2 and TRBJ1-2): GAGVSQSPSNKVTEKGKDVELRCDPISGHTALYWYRQSLGQGLEFLIYFQGNSAPDKSGLPSDRFSAERTGGSVSTLTIQRTQQEDSAVYLCASSASVVSYGYTFGSGTRLTVV.